The next 3 T cell receptor beta chains were all read from a single sample in a study of T cells in Graves' hyperthyroidism and ophthalmopathy. Amplified regions were TCR beta CDR3 sequences from RNA transcripts. Primed by the HTBI set, a first-round RT-PCR was run on the TCR CDR3. In TCRdb, the multiplex PCR reads were re-called with MiXCR into one record per CDR3 protein. The sample has about 640,000 distinct CDR3 sequences, less than 25% seen once. Material: blood. These receptors came from a man aged 30-40 years with Graves' ophthalmopathy.

The chain couples TRBV4-1 to TRBJ2-7, with D tentatively TRBD1 (6 bases). Germline-derived CDR1 and CDR2 are MGHRA and YSYEKL. Trimming took off 0 bases at V and 5 bases at J, with 8 bases between the two ends. The CDR3 runs to 13 residues. DNA for the CDR3: TGCGCCAGCAGCCAAGAACAGGGCCACGAGCAGTACTTC. Translation gives CASSQEQGHEQYF.

The chain uses TRBV27 and TRBJ2-7, with D perhaps assigned TRBD1 or TRBD2 (5 bases each). The CDR3 runs 14 residues. Germline assignment: CDR1 MNHEY and CDR2 SMNVEV (reference sequence). Trimming removed 6 bases from V and 3 bases from J, with 15 bases in between. CDR3 residues: CASSSGRLHYEQYF. The CDR3 nucleotides are TGTGCCAGCAGCTCGGGGCGCCTACACTACGAGCAGTACTTC.

There are many counts of this clonotype. The gene calls are TRBV5-1 and TRBJ2-1; D may match TRBD1 or TRBD2 (5 bases each). The CDR3 is 14 residues long. Deletions cut 4 bases from V and 3 bases from J, with 11 bases between. Germline V CDR1 and CDR2: SGHRS, YFSETQ. The CDR3 reads CASSPEGYYNEQFF. CDR3 DNA sequence: TGCGCCAGCAGCCCCGAGGGGTACTACAATGAGCAGTTCTTC.